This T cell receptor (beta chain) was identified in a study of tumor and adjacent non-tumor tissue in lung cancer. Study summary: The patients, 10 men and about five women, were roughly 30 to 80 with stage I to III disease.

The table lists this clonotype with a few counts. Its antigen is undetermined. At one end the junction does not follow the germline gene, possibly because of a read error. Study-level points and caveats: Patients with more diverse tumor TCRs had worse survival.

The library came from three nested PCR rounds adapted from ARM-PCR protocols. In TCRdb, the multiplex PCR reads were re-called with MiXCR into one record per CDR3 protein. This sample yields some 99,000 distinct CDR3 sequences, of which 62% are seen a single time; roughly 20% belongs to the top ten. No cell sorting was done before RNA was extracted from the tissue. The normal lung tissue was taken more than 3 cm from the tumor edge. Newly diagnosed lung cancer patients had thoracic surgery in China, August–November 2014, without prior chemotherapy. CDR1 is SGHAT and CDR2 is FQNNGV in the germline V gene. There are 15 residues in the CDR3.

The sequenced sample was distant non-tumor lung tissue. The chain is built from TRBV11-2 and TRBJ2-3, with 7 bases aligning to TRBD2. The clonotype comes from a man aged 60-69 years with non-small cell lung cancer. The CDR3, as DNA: TGTGTCAGCAGCTTTGCGGGAGCGTTTAGTGATACGCAGTATTTT. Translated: CVSSFAGAFSDTQYF.